This paragraph covers one TCR beta chain sequence. The data originate from a study of blood T cells in healthy people across ages. Primed by a sample-barcoded 5' primer and a J-beta primer mix, a second PCR proceeded for about 6 to 11 cycles. TCRdb itself ran the 5' RACE reads through MiXCR, one entry per CDR3 protein. The repertoire holds 700,000 or so distinct CDR3 sequences, with around two fifths as singletons. The J segment lost 5 bases and the V segment lost 3 bases, leaving 4 bases of the junction unmatched. This CDR3 is built from 13 residues. Germline CDR1 is DFQATT and CDR2 is SNEGSKA (reference sequence).

This chain joins TRBV20-1 and TRBJ1-2; TRBD1 matches at 9 bases. This clonotype was sampled from a man of 80 years or more in good health. Sequenced sample: blood. Written as DNA, the CDR3 is TGCAGTGCTAGGGGGACAGGGTTGTATGGCTACACCTTC. Translation: CSARGTGLYGYTF.